This entry lists 15 T cell receptor beta chains sequenced from one sample in a study of CD4 T cells in relation to SARS-CoV-2 and coronaviruses. For these receptors, no antigen is known. Unexposed donor CD4+ T cells date from about 2011-2019, before the COVID-19 pandemic. CD4+ T cells were isolated from the cells after around 10 days of culture. Sequenced by immunoSEQ multiplex PCR; TCRdb stores in-frame clones only, minus some. The data show about 20,000 clones, around 80% seen once. Sequenced sample: CD4+ T cells from PBMCs, cultured in vitro. Receptors originate from a human donor in good health.

The chain joins TRBV10-3 to TRBJ1-2, with 8 bases that match TRBD1. CDR1 is ENHRY, CDR2 SYGVKD, per germline. The junction had 12 bases not matched to a gene; V was cut back by 3 bases and J by 6 bases. The CDR3 is 16 residues long. CDR3: CAISDLPGQGGNGYTF. CDR3 DNA sequence: TGTGCCATCAGTGACCTCCCCGGACAGGGAGGGAATGGCTACACCTTC.

The chain carries TRBV28 and TRBJ1-5; D ambiguous. CDR1 is MDHEN, CDR2 SYDVKM, per germline. The V and J ends lost 3 bases and 7 bases respectively, with 7 bases between them. The CDR3 extends over 12 amino acids. CDR3 sequence (DNA): TGTGCCAGCAGTTTCGCTCGGCAGCCCCAGCATTTT. As protein: CASSFARQPQHF.

The sample holds one count of this clone. The V call is TRBV10-3, the J call TRBJ2-7, with TRBD1 as a possible D gene (6 bases). V shed 7 bases and J shed 3 bases, with 13 bases lying between them. The CDR3 has 13 amino acids. CDR1 and CDR2 (germline): ENHRY, SYGVKD. CDR3 in amino acids: CAINTGTIYEQYF. CDR3 nucleotide sequence: TGTGCCATCAATACCGGGACAATCTACGAGCAGTACTTC.

The chain combines TRBV14 with TRBJ2-3; 7 nucleotides align to TRBD1. CDR1 is SGHDN, CDR2 FVKESK, per germline. This CDR3 comprises 16 residues. With V trimmed by 10 bases and J by 1 base, 14 bases remained unmatched. The CDR3 DNA follows: TGTGCCACCCCGACCGAAAGACAGGGTGGCACAGATACGCAGTATTTT. This gives the protein CATPTERQGGTDTQYF.

As DNA, the CDR3 is TGTGCCAGCAGCTTATGGGCAGGAAACTCTGGAAACACCATATATTTT. Protein sequence: CASSLWAGNSGNTIYF. The chain carries TRBV7-9 and TRBJ1-3; no clear D gene. V was shortened by 2 bases and J by 0 bases, with 11 bases between the two germline ends. The CDR3 extends over 16 amino acids. The germline V gene encodes CDR1 SEHNR and CDR2 FQNEAQ (reference sequence).

The V call is TRBV29-1, the J call TRBJ2-1; D remains unclear. The CDR3 length is 11 residues. The ends were cut back, 6 bases at V and 8 bases at J, with 11 bases in the middle. Germline CDR1 is SQVTM and CDR2 is ANQGSEA. The CDR3 protein is CSVKLRDEQFF. CDR3 bases: TGCAGCGTAAAACTTAGGGATGAGCAGTTCTTC.

The genes are TRBV7-8 and TRBJ2-2, with 7 positions matching TRBD1. Germline trimming cut 4 bases from V and 5 bases from J; bases unmatched to any gene: 10. CDR3 size: 16 residues. In germline, CDR1 is SGHVS, CDR2 FQNEAQ. The CDR3: CASSSKGGVPTGELFF. The CDR3 coding sequence is TGTGCCAGCAGCTCAAAAGGGGGCGTTCCAACCGGGGAGCTGTTTTTT.

The chain employs TRBV18 and TRBJ2-7; TRBD2 agrees at 10 bases. V dropped 4 bases and J dropped 3; count of bases not matched to a gene: 6. This CDR3 has 15 amino acids. In germline, CDR1 is KGHSH, CDR2 LQKENI. The CDR3 sequence is CASSRLAGEYYEQYF. DNA for the CDR3: TGTGCCAGCTCACGGCTAGCGGGAGAGTACTACGAGCAGTACTTC.

This clone was counted a few times. The rearrangement uses TRBV20-1 and TRBJ2-4, with TRBD2 matching over 7 bases. The trim removed 3 bases at V and 2 bases at J, leaving 13 bases unmatched. The CDR3 runs 17 residues. Germline V gene data show CDR1 as DFQATT and CDR2 as SNEGSKA (reference sequence). The CDR3 nucleotides are TGCAGTGCTAGTATGCCTAGCGGTGCTCTTTCCAAAAACATTCAGTACTTC. Its protein product is CSASMPSGALSKNIQYF.

This chain joins TRBV27 and TRBJ1-3, with a tentative D call TRBD1 (5 bases). The CDR3 runs to 16 residues. Trimming took off 7 bases at V and 0 bases at J, with 16 bases between the two ends. CDR1 and CDR2 (germline): MNHEY, SMNVEV (reference sequence). The CDR3 here is CASKVRQNASGNTIYF. The CDR3 region has the DNA TGTGCCAGCAAGGTGAGACAGAACGCCTCTGGAAACACCATATATTTT.

The chain has TRBV18 and TRBJ2-1; 7 nucleotides align to TRBD1. J was trimmed by 5 bases and V by 7 bases; bases with no gene match: 11. Germline CDR1 reads KGHSH; CDR2 reads LQKENI. The CDR3 is 15 residues long. The CDR3 here is CASLRNRDSNNEQFF. CDR3 DNA sequence: TGTGCCAGCTTACGAAACCGGGACAGCAACAATGAGCAGTTCTTC.

The gene calls are TRBV9 and TRBJ2-5, with TRBD1 as a possible D gene (5 bases). Trimming took off 2 bases at V and 5 bases at J, with 10 bases between the two ends. Germline-derived CDR1 and CDR2 are SGDLS and YYNGEE. The length of the CDR3 is 13 residues. CDR3 amino acids: CASSVQGGETQYF. The CDR3 DNA follows: TGTGCCAGCAGCGTGCAGGGTGGGGAGACCCAGTACTTC.

The chain carries TRBV6-5 and TRBJ1-2, with D tentatively TRBD1 (6 bases). Trimming removed 6 bases from V and 8 bases from J, with 19 bases in between. The V gene's germline CDR1 is MNHEY and CDR2 SVGAGI. The CDR3 is 14 amino acids. The CDR3 DNA reads as TGTGCCAGCAGAAACAGGGCCACTTGGGTCGGCTACACCTTC. Its protein is CASRNRATWVGYTF.

The chain employs TRBV6-5 and TRBJ2-1; D possibly uses TRBD1 or TRBD2 (5 bases each). V lost 11 bases and J lost 8, with 16 bases in between. Germline V gene lookup returns CDR1 MNHEY and CDR2 SVGAGI. The CDR3 length is 12 residues. The DNA of the CDR3 is TGTGCCGGATCGGGGACGGTCGATGAGCAGTTCTTC. It yields the protein CAGSGTVDEQFF.

The table lists this clone with a few counts. The chain carries TRBV7-9 and TRBJ1-2; no clear D. The ends were cut back, 5 bases at V and 4 bases at J, with 11 bases in the middle. The germline V gene has CDR1 SEHNR and CDR2 FQNEAQ (reference sequence). The CDR3 runs to 13 residues. CDR3 sequence (DNA): TGTGCCAGCAGCCCCGAAGGATCCTATGGCTACACCTTC. This translates into CASSPEGSYGYTF.